A selection of T cell receptor beta chains follows, all from one sample in a study of OX40 agonist ivuxolimab in advanced cancers. Here immunoSEQ multiplex PCR was the method, and the copy in TCRdb shows in-frame clones only, minus some. The sample holds roughly 90,000 clones, 70% to 90% seen once. Sample: CD4+ or CD8+ T cells sorted from blood, taken in a trial of the OX40 agonist ivuxolimab. The receptors were sampled from an adult with an advanced solid tumor such as melanoma, head and neck, liver or kidney cancer. Both conserved end residues are part of each CDR3.

cdr3_aa: CASRRGSTYEQYF
j_call: TRBJ2-7
v_call: TRBV28

cdr3_aa: CASSFTGTEGSEQYF
j_call: TRBJ2-7
v_call: TRBV11-2

cdr3_aa: CASSLGTAMVNTEAFF
j_call: TRBJ1-1
v_call: TRBV28

cdr3_aa: CASSLGLAGDTQYF
j_call: TRBJ2-3
v_call: TRBV5-5

cdr3_aa: CSARVARSQYF
j_call: TRBJ2-5
v_call: TRBV20-1

cdr3_aa: CATSLDRGGVYSFF
j_call: TRBJ1-1
v_call: TRBV15

cdr3_aa: CASSPQERRFNEQFF
j_call: TRBJ2-1
v_call: TRBV7-3

cdr3_aa: CAWSVNTGELFF
j_call: TRBJ2-2
v_call: TRBV30

cdr3_aa: CASSTSANSYEQYF
j_call: TRBJ2-7
v_call: TRBV5-1

cdr3_aa: CASSRGGSQTLSNQPQHF
j_call: TRBJ1-5
v_call: TRBV18

cdr3_aa: CAIDGTTSEQYF
j_call: TRBJ2-7
v_call: TRBV9

cdr3_aa: CASSGDPRGELFF
j_call: TRBJ2-2
v_call: TRBV6-1

cdr3_aa: CASSARDRGYEQYF
j_call: TRBJ2-7
v_call: TRBV11-2

cdr3_aa: CASSADWNTEAFF
j_call: TRBJ1-1
v_call: TRBV9

cdr3_aa: CASSLVWGRGEKLFF
j_call: TRBJ1-4
v_call: TRBV5-5

cdr3_aa: CATSRTRGLTQETQYF
j_call: TRBJ2-5
v_call: TRBV15

cdr3_aa: CASSTWDKLEYF
j_call: TRBJ2-3
v_call: TRBV19

cdr3_aa: CSVAGTQIPEQYF
j_call: TRBJ2-7
v_call: TRBV29-1

cdr3_aa: CASSGPGATAKNIQYF
j_call: TRBJ2-4
v_call: TRBV11-1

cdr3_aa: CASSPGAGFSPLHF
j_call: TRBJ1-6
v_call: TRBV4-3

cdr3_aa: CASSFRRYHNYGYTF
j_call: TRBJ1-2
v_call: TRBV28

cdr3_aa: CASSLGLDQETQYF
j_call: TRBJ2-5
v_call: TRBV7-2

cdr3_aa: CASSLFSRQGHNSPLHF
j_call: TRBJ1-6
v_call: TRBV7-8

cdr3_aa: CASSENLARDTQYF
j_call: TRBJ2-3
v_call: TRBV6-1

cdr3_aa: CASTLTGVETEAFF
j_call: TRBJ1-1
v_call: TRBV28